This entry is about one TCR beta chain. 13 Jbeta primers and 60 Vbeta primers were used for the PCR. Method: immunoSEQ multiplex PCR; TCRdb's copy keeps in-frame clones and lacks some. Of some 130,000 clones in the sample, 78% were seen once. This sample was taken from a study of cytomegalovirus exposure and HLA in healthy donors. The length of the CDR3 is 16 residues. In germline, CDR1 is SGHRS, CDR2 YFSETQ. Trimming removed 0 bases from V and 5 bases from J; junction bases left unmatched: 10. This chain uses TRBV5-1 with TRBJ2-5; 7 bases map to TRBD1. The sequence was obtained from a young woman in good health and CMV-seropositive. Input material: PBMCs. The CDR3 is CASSLGVAQQGETQYF. CDR3 in DNA: TGCGCCAGCAGCTTGGGGGTGGCACAACAGGGGGAGACCCAGTACTTC.